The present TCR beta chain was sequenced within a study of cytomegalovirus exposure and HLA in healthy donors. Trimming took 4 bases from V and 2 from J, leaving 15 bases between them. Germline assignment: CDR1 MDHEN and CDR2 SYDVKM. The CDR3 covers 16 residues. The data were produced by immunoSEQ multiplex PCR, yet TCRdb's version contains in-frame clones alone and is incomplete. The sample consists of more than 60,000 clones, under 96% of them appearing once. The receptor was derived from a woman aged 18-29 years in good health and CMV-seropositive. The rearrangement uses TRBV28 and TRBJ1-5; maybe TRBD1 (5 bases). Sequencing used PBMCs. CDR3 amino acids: CASSSPRRGGNQPQHF. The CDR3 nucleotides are TGTGCCAGCAGTTCACCCCGGAGGGGAGGCAATCAGCCCCAGCATTTT.